This T cell receptor (beta chain) was documented in a study of T cells in localized non-small cell lung cancer. The data were produced by immunoSEQ multiplex PCR, yet TCRdb's version contains in-frame clones alone and is incomplete. Of tens of thousands of clones listed, 70% to 90% are singletons. The length of the CDR3 is 15 residues. V dropped 5 bases and J dropped 0 bases, with 11 bases sitting between them. Germline V gene data show CDR1 as SGHAT and CDR2 as FQNNGV. Notes on this clone: What it binds is not known.

General study points: Heterogeneity is still possible, as just one tumor region was sequenced. Density of T cells in blood, when higher, went with longer overall survival. The highest T cell clonality was in uninvolved adjacent lung, above tumor.

The rearrangement uses TRBV11-2 and TRBJ1-3; D perhaps matches TRBD1 (6 bases). The TCR was taken from a male donor at least 60 years old with stage III squamous cell lung carcinoma. The sequencing here drew on peripheral blood, taken before any cancer treatment. The CDR3 reads CASSPNRDSGNTIYF. For the CDR3, the DNA is TGTGCCAGCAGCCCCAACAGGGACTCTGGAAACACCATATATTTT.